These T cell receptor beta chains were read from a single sample in a study of cytomegalovirus exposure and HLA in healthy donors. Measured with immunoSEQ multiplex PCR; TCRdb has only the in-frame clones, and not every one. This table has roughly 120,000 clones, 73% appearing once. Source material: PBMCs. Every receptor here comes from a man aged 60-69 years in good health and CMV-seropositive. CDR3s include the opening cysteine and the closing phenylalanine or tryptophan. Each record gives: CDR3 protein, CDR3 DNA, V gene, D gene, J gene, clone size. A D gene is named only where the DNA matches it firmly. Expanded clones get a size class; other rows say once, few or many, or leave the size out.

CASSQLDRVSNQPQHF | TGCGCCAGCAGCCAGTTGGACAGAGTTAGCAATCAGCCCCAGCATTTT | TRBV4-1 | - | TRBJ1-5 | -
CASSLTGATAYGYTF | TGTGCCAGCAGTCTCACAGGGGCCACCGCCTATGGCTACACCTTC | TRBV6-5 | TRBD1 | TRBJ1-2 | -
CATRTGDTEAFF | TGCGCCACGAGGACAGGGGACACTGAAGCTTTCTTT | TRBV10-2 | TRBD1 | TRBJ1-1 | -
CASPNDRFDGYTF | TGTGCCAGCCCCAACGACAGGTTTGACGGCTACACCTTC | TRBV5-5 | - | TRBJ1-2 | once
CACSRARAGEQYF | TGTGCCTGCAGCCGCGCGAGGGCGGGCGAGCAGTACTTC | TRBV14 | - | TRBJ2-7 | -
CASSPRPAYRVYEQYF | TGTGCCAGCAGTCCCAGGCCGGCATATAGAGTTTACGAGCAGTACTTC | TRBV2 | - | TRBJ2-7 | once
CASSPQHDSPAFF | TGTGCCAGCAGCCCTCAACATGACAGCCCAGCTTTCTTT | TRBV7-3 | - | TRBJ1-1 | -
CASSLTGAIGTEAFF | TGCGCCAGCAGCTTGACAGGGGCTATTGGAACTGAAGCTTTCTTT | TRBV5-1 | TRBD1 | TRBJ1-1 | -
CASSFNLAGEQYF | TGTGCCAGCAGCTTTAACCTAGCGGGCGAGCAGTATTTT | TRBV7-9 | TRBD2 | TRBJ2-3 | once
CASRGQDYGYTF | TGTGCCAGCAGGGGGCAGGACTATGGCTACACCTTC | TRBV6-5 | - | TRBJ1-2 | -